The 11 T cell receptor beta chains reported below all come from one sample, sequenced in a study of T-cell reconstitution after alpha-beta-depleted transplantation in children. Researchers prepared the TCRbeta library using unique molecular identifiers, the study reports. Using its own MiXCR run on the PCR reads, TCRdb lists one record per CDR3 protein. The table lists under 250,000 distinct CDR3 sequences, under 20% of them singletons, with around two fifths in the top ten. This specimen was PBMCs, mostly from graft donor cells, taken 360 days after TCRalphabeta/CD19-depleted stem cell transplant. These receptors came from a male patient between 2 and 15 years old who had a stem cell transplant for acute lymphoblastic leukemia, so the T cells may come from the graft donor.

This clonotype was detected a few times. CDR3 coding DNA: TGTGCCACCAGCCGGGACAGTGCCCTCGCCGAGCAGTACTTC. Encoded protein: CATSRDSALAEQYF. The chain carries TRBV12-3 or TRBV12-4 and TRBJ2-7, with 7 bases matching TRBD1. V trimming: 10 bases; J trimming: 6 bases; junction bases outside the gene matches: 15. CDR3 size: 14 residues.

The rearrangement joins TRBV20-1 to TRBJ2-3, with 8 bases lining up with TRBD2. The V segment lost 3 bases and the J segment 3 bases; nucleotides outside the gene matches: 8. This CDR3 comprises 15 residues. Germline V gene lookup returns CDR1 DFQATT and CDR2 SNEGSKA (reference sequence). The CDR3 DNA reads TGCAGTGCTAGGCCCGGACTAGCCTCTACAGATACGCAGTATTTT. This translates into CSARPGLASTDTQYF.

The gene calls are TRBV27 and TRBJ2-2; tentatively, D is TRBD1 or TRBD2 (5 bases each). CDR1 and CDR2 from the germline V gene are MNHEY and SMNVEV (reference sequence). CDR3 length equals 15 residues. V was cut by 3 bases and J by 3 bases, with 11 bases left in between. Here the CDR3 reads CASSFRGWYTGELFF. The CDR3 bases are TGTGCCAGCAGTTTCCGGGGCTGGTACACCGGGGAGCTGTTTTTT.

In this sample, this clonotype turned up a few times. The genes are TRBV5-6 and TRBJ2-3; unclear D gene. Germline V CDR1 and CDR2: SGHDT, YYEEEE. Trimming removed 3 bases at V and 1 base at J, with 12 bases between. CDR3 length: 15 residues. This CDR3 reads CASSSTPTGTDTQYF. The CDR3 nucleotides read TGTGCCAGCAGCTCCACCCCGACGGGCACAGATACGCAGTATTTT.

This clonotype appeared a few times. V usage is TRBV20-1 and J usage is TRBJ2-7; 13 bases are shared with TRBD2. Germline CDR1 reads DFQATT; CDR2 reads SNEGSKA (reference sequence). Losses at the gene ends were 3 bases for V and 4 bases for J; bases not matched to a gene: 12. The CDR3 has 17 amino acids. Here the CDR3 reads CSASPDLGTSGTYEQYF. DNA for the CDR3: TGCAGTGCTAGTCCGGACCTAGGGACTAGCGGGACGTACGAGCAGTACTTC.

This clonotype was seen a few times. CDR3 nucleotides: TGTGCCAGCAGCTTAGGGGGTGGGCGGGGCCCCCGTGAGACCCAGTACTTC. Translation: CASSLGGGRGPRETQYF. The chain is built from TRBV7-2 and TRBJ2-5, with D tentatively TRBD2 (6 bases). CDR1 SGHTA and CDR2 FQGNSA come from the germline V gene. CDR3 length: 17 amino acids. V was cut by 1 base and J by 5 bases, with 20 bases left in between.

V is TRBV11-2 and J is TRBJ2-1, with 11 positions matching TRBD2. The CDR3 runs 21 residues. Germline V gene lookup returns CDR1 SGHAT and CDR2 FQNNGV. After removal of 1 base from V and 1 base from J, the junction contained 15 bases not matched to a gene. The chain's CDR3 is CASSLVLGLAGLQSSYNEQFF. The CDR3 DNA follows: TGTGCCAGCAGCTTAGTATTAGGACTAGCGGGCTTACAGAGTTCCTACAATGAGCAGTTCTTC.

This clonotype was seen only a few times. This chain links TRBV29-1 with TRBJ1-1, with D perhaps TRBD1 (6 bases). CDR1 and CDR2 from the germline V gene are SQVTM and ANQGSEA. The V end was cut by 4 bases, the J end by 0 bases, with 9 bases between. This CDR3 contains 13 residues. As DNA, the CDR3 is TGCAGCGTTGCGGCAGGGGTGAACACTGAAGCTTTCTTT. As protein: CSVAAGVNTEAFF.

This clonotype was observed a few times. The CDR3 DNA follows: TGCAGTGCTTCTTCGGGGAGGGGGTGGAATGAGCAGTTCTTC. This codes for CSASSGRGWNEQFF. This rearrangement joins TRBV20-1 to TRBJ2-1, with D perhaps TRBD2 (7 bases). CDR3 length: 14 residues. Trimming took off 5 bases at V and 7 bases at J, with 18 bases between the two ends. Germline values: CDR1 DFQATT, CDR2 SNEGSKA (reference sequence).

The table lists this clonotype with a few counts. The chain has TRBV4-3 and TRBJ2-7; D is ambiguous. Trimming took off 1 base at V and 1 base at J, with 11 bases between the two ends. The CDR3 runs to 15 residues. Germline CDR1 LGHNA, CDR2 YSLEER. Here the CDR3 DNA reads TGCGCCAGCAGCCAAGTTTCAGATTCATCCTACGAGCAGTACTTC. Its translation is CASSQVSDSSYEQYF.

The V and J genes are TRBV29-1 and TRBJ1-2, with TRBD1 as a possible D gene (6 bases). This CDR3 region has 14 residues. Per the germline V gene, CDR1 is SQVTM and CDR2 is ANQGSEA. Trimming took 1 base from V and 4 from J, leaving 13 bases between them. CDR3 sequence (DNA): TGCAGCGTTGAAGGAGGGGGGCACGGCTATGGCTACACCTTC. This encodes CSVEGGGHGYGYTF. Combining the CDR3 with reference TRBV29-1 and TRBJ1-2 gives the whole variable domain SAVISQKPSRDICQRGTSLTIQCQVDSQVTMMFWYRQQPGQSLTLIATANQGSEATYESGFVIDKFPISRPNLTFSTLTVSNMSPEDSSIYLCSVEGGGHGYGYTFGSGTRLTVV.